This T cell receptor beta chain was profiled in a study of blood T cell repertoires in COVID-19. About the study: The samples span acute and convalescent COVID-19 from the United States, Italy and Spain. Nucleic acid was either cDNA or gDNA, and it came from T cells, B-cell-depleted T cells, or PBMCs.

Original processing methods: For nucleated cells, counts were estimated from reference gene primer amplification. Sequenced by immunoSEQ multiplex PCR; TCRdb stores in-frame clones only, minus some. The V and J calls and the clone size are those of that table, but D and trimming were determined from the DNA. The profile shows over 150,000 clones, nearly 90% of them singletons. The Seattle patients joined while their infection was active and were tracked longitudinally afterward. The germline gives CDR1 SGHVS, CDR2 FQNEAQ. The CDR3 totals 14 residues. V lost 5 bases to trimming and J lost 8 bases, with 18 bases between them. This clone turned up a few times.

The rearrangement uses TRBV7-8 and TRBJ1-2; D is unclear. The material sequenced was peripheral blood. This clonotype originated in a man aged 50 to 60 with COVID-19, enrolled during active disease. CDR3 nucleotides: TGTGCCAGCAGCCCGAGCTCCGCGGTTGGCGGCTACACCTTC. This sequence encodes CASSPSSAVGGYTF. Drawing the rest from reference TRBV7-8 and TRBJ1-2, the complete variable domain is GAGVSQSPRYKVAKRGQDVALRCDPISGHVSLFWYQQALGQGPEFLTYFQNEAQLDKSGLPSDRFFAERPEGSVSTLKIQRTQQEDSAVYLCASSPSSAVGGYTFGSGTRLTVV.